Each of the 16 T cell receptor beta chains below was sequenced from the same sample in a study of T cells expressing NK-cell markers. TCRdb reprocessed the 5' RACE reads and reports one entry per CDR3 protein, with no DNA. The sample totals around 470,000 distinct CDR3 sequences. Sequencing was done on a sample of blood T cells: a sorted CD56 or NKG2C T cell subset, CD4+ or CD8+ T cells, or bulk PBMC T cells (not recorded which). The receptors stem from a woman in her 50s in good health.

The V call is TRBV6-1, the J call TRBJ1-1; TCRdb names TRBD1, which stays unverified in the absence of DNA. The germline gives CDR1 MNHNS, CDR2 SASEGT. The length of the CDR3 is 14 residues. The CDR3 reads CASSGGWGGTEAFF.

This chain uses TRBV7-2 with TRBJ2-5; the TCRdb D gene call, TRBD2, has no DNA to confirm it. Germline values: CDR1 SGHTA, CDR2 FQGNSA. This CDR3 has 16 amino acids. This CDR3 reads CASSPLAGGFQETQYF.

The chain uses TRBV12-3 or TRBV12-4 and TRBJ1-2; TCRdb returns TRBD1, unconfirmable since there is no DNA. The CDR3 runs 16 residues. The CDR3 sequence: CASSLQPGTANYGYTF.

The chain employs TRBV7-2 and TRBJ2-1; TCRdb designates TRBD2, a call that cannot be tested without DNA. The CDR3 is 16 residues long. Germline-derived CDR1 and CDR2 are SGHTA and FQGNSA. CDR3 residues: CASKAGTSGVYNEQFF.

V is TRBV6-2 or TRBV6-3 and J is TRBJ2-1; lacking DNA, the TRBD2 call made by TCRdb goes unchecked. The CDR3 runs to 13 residues. Germline V lookup: CDR1 MNHEY, CDR2 SVGEGT. The CDR3 sequence is CASSRREGSEQFF.

The genes are TRBV6-6 and TRBJ2-6; TCRdb calls TRBD1, which cannot be checked without DNA. The germline V gene has CDR1 MNHNY and CDR2 SVGAGI (reference sequence). This CDR3 has 18 residues. CDR3: CASSYRTGLILGANVLTF.

The chain employs TRBV6-2 or TRBV6-3 and TRBJ2-2. Germline lookup yields CDR1 MNHEY and CDR2 SVGEGT. There are 17 residues in the CDR3. CDR3 protein: CASSYSSLGLNTGELFF.

This chain uses TRBV11-3 with TRBJ2-1; TCRdb calls TRBD2, which cannot be checked without DNA. The CDR3 has 16 amino acids. CDR1 is SGHNT and CDR2 is YENEEA in the germline V gene. CDR3 region: CASSRSGTSGSREQFF.

The V gene is TRBV28, the J gene TRBJ1-6; TCRdb's assignment of TRBD1 cannot be checked, as there is no DNA. The CDR3 is 15 amino acids. Germline V lookup: CDR1 MDHEN, CDR2 SYDVKM. The CDR3 is CASSPWTGVNSPLHF.

The chain has TRBV20-1 and TRBJ2-7; TCRdb's assignment of TRBD1 cannot be checked, as there is no DNA. Per germline, CDR1 DFQATT and CDR2 SNEGSKA (reference sequence). The CDR3 sequence is 14 residues long. CDR3 sequence reads: CSAGGGTGVYEQYF.

V is TRBV10-2 and J is TRBJ2-3; the D call from TCRdb, TRBD2, cannot be confirmed without DNA. Germline CDR1 WSHSY, CDR2 SAAADI. The CDR3 is 16 amino acids. The CDR3 spells CASSERGSGGTDTQYF.

This chain uses TRBV9 with TRBJ1-1; absent DNA, TCRdb's TRBD1 call cannot be checked. CDR3 size: 15 residues. CDR1 and CDR2 (germline): SGDLS, YYNGEE. CDR3 in amino acids: CASSVVPGRNTEAFF.

The chain has TRBV20-1 and TRBJ2-3; TCRdb lists TRBD2, though no DNA is available to test this call. The germline V gene has CDR1 DFQATT and CDR2 SNEGSKA (reference sequence). The CDR3 has 16 residues. The CDR3 loop is CSARGQREGRPDTQYF.

The chain links TRBV12-3 or TRBV12-4 to TRBJ2-3; the TCRdb D gene call, TRBD1, has no DNA to confirm it. This CDR3 region has 13 residues. This CDR3 reads CASRPPGETTQYF.

The CDR3 protein is CASSQLPGGGNEQFF. The chain is built from TRBV3-1 and TRBJ2-1; there is no DNA to check the TCRdb D call of TRBD1. The CDR3 consists of 15 residues. CDR1 is LGHDT and CDR2 is YNNKEL in the germline V gene (reference sequence).

The J gene is TRBJ1-1, the V gene TRBV15. Germline assignment: CDR1 LNHNV and CDR2 YYDKDF (reference sequence). CDR3 length equals 15 residues. This chain's CDR3 is CATSRDPLQNTEAFF.